A single sample is the source of the 7 T cell receptor beta chains below, sequenced in a study of blood T cell repertoires in COVID-19. Clones were sequenced by immunoSEQ multiplex PCR, and TCRdb holds only the in-frame ones, with some missing. Among 250,000 or so clones listed, about 88% were seen once. Sequences were obtained from peripheral blood. The receptors here all came from a woman aged 55-70 years with COVID-19, enrolled during active disease.

This chain uses TRBV6-2 or TRBV6-3 with TRBJ1-2, with 9 bases lining up with TRBD1. CDR3 size: 17 residues. Trimming removed 6 bases from V and 4 bases from J; junction bases left unmatched: 15. CDR1 is MNHEY and CDR2 is SVGEGT in the germline V gene. The DNA for the CDR3 is TGTGCCAGCAGCCGTTTACACAGGGGGCAGATGATCTATGGCTACACCTTC. This encodes CASSRLHRGQMIYGYTF.

This clone has only one observation. As DNA, the CDR3 is TGTGCTAGTGGTTCCCGGGAGGGCCAGTTCTTC. This translates into CASGSREGQFF. V usage is TRBV12-5 and J usage is TRBJ2-1, with TRBD2 identical over 8 bases. The CDR3 runs 11 residues. The V gene's germline CDR1 is LGHNT and CDR2 FRNRAP. V lost 4 bases to trimming and J lost 13 bases; unmatched junction nucleotides: 3.

The chain couples TRBV5-4 to TRBJ2-4, with a possible D match to TRBD2 (5 bases). The germline gives CDR1 SGHNT, CDR2 YYREEE (reference sequence). V lost 4 bases, J lost 1 base, and 12 bases lay in between. The length of the CDR3 is 15 residues. The CDR3 sequence: CASSAPLGAKNIQYF. In nucleotides, the CDR3 is TGTGCCAGCAGCGCTCCACTAGGGGCCAAAAACATTCAGTACTTC.

The chain combines TRBV28 with TRBJ2-1; D possibly corresponds to TRBD1 (5 bases). Per germline, CDR1 MDHEN and CDR2 SYDVKM. Trimming took off 3 bases at V and 4 bases at J, with 13 bases between the two ends. This CDR3 comprises 15 residues. The CDR3 spells CASSFGQGKYNEQFF. CDR3 in DNA: TGTGCCAGCAGTTTTGGCCAGGGAAAATACAATGAGCAGTTCTTC.

The gene calls are TRBV19 and TRBJ2-3, with a possible D match to TRBD2 (6 bases). This CDR3 is 15 amino acids long. Trimming removed 6 bases from V and 2 bases from J, with 15 bases in between. The germline CDR1 and CDR2 sequences are LNHDA and SQIVND (reference sequence). This chain's CDR3 is CASRLSGRTTDTQYF. In nucleotides, the CDR3 is TGTGCCAGTAGGCTCAGCGGGCGGACCACAGATACGCAGTATTTT.

The chain is built from TRBV7-6 and TRBJ2-3, with D unresolved. The CDR3 is made up of 14 amino acids. V lost 5 bases, J lost 0 bases, and 9 bases lay in between. Germline values: CDR1 SGHVS, CDR2 FNYEAQ. The CDR3 DNA reads as TGTGCCAGCAGCCGAGGTGATAGCACAGATACGCAGTATTTT. This translates into CASSRGDSTDTQYF. The full variable domain, rest sourced from reference TRBV7-6 and TRBJ2-3, is GAGVSQSPRYKVTKRGQDVALRCDPISGHVSLYWYRQALGQGPEFLTYFNYEAQQDKSGLPNDRFSAERPEGSISTLTIQRTEQRDSAMYRCASSRGDSTDTQYFGPGTRLTVL.

The chain couples TRBV5-4 to TRBJ2-1, with D possibly being TRBD1 (5 bases). Germline CDR1 SGHNT, CDR2 YYREEE (reference sequence). This CDR3 comprises 14 residues. The V end was cut by 0 bases, the J end by 9 bases, with 13 bases between. CDR3 sequence: CASSLAQGVGEQFF. CDR3 coding DNA: TGTGCCAGCAGCTTGGCCCAGGGCGTAGGTGAGCAGTTCTTC.